This T cell receptor beta chain comes out of a study of blood T cells in healthy people across ages. Per germline, CDR1 ENHRY and CDR2 SYGVKD. With 10 bases clipped from V and 0 bases from J, the junction kept 17 bases outside the gene matches. The CDR3 has 19 residues. The sample holds a few counts of this clonotype. A sample-barcoded 5' primer and a J-beta primer mix were used in a second PCR of roughly 7 to 11 cycles. MiXCR, run by TCRdb on the 5' RACE reads, gives a single entry per CDR3 protein. The table has 700,000 to 950,000 distinct CDR3 sequences, approximately 43% seen once. The TCR comes from a woman aged 60 to 75 in good health. The V call is TRBV10-3, the J call TRBJ2-6, with TRBD1 matching over 8 bases. What was sequenced was blood. CDR3 coding DNA: TGTGCCAACTCTCGACAGGGGACAGCGTCCCCCTCTGGGGCCAACGTCCTGACTTTC. Its protein is CANSRQGTASPSGANVLTF.